This T cell receptor (beta chain) stems from a study of blood T cells in healthy people across ages. Sample-barcoded 5' priming and a J-beta primer mix drove a second PCR of roughly 6 to 12 cycles. One entry per CDR3 protein, called by TCRdb with MiXCR from the 5' RACE reads. Of about 1.5 million distinct CDR3 sequences listed, around two fifths were seen once; the top ten hold 7% to 9%. Whole-study findings and limits: TCR beta diversity correlated strongly with naive T cell percentage.

The germline gives CDR1 MNHEY, CDR2 SVGEGT. The CDR3 sequence is 18 residues long. V dropped 4 bases and J dropped 0 bases, with 19 bases sitting between them. With respect to this clonotype: What it recognizes is unknown.

The sequenced sample consisted of blood. The V and J genes are TRBV6-2 or TRBV6-3 and TRBJ2-1, with a tentative D call TRBD2 (5 bases). The receptor was isolated from a woman aged 18-29 years in good health. The CDR3 reads CASSCSSHTGNSYNEQFF. The CDR3 region has the DNA TGTGCCAGCAGTTGCTCGTCTCATACCGGGAACTCCTACAATGAGCAGTTCTTC.